These 13 T cell receptor beta chains originate from one sample sequenced in a study of cytomegalovirus exposure and HLA in healthy donors. PCR involved 60 Vbeta and 13 Jbeta primers. Profiled with immunoSEQ multiplex PCR; TCRdb holds only in-frame clones, not every one. The table for this sample gives 150,000 to 200,000 clones. The sample taken for sequencing was PBMCs. Receptors were obtained from a woman aged 18-35 years in good health and CMV-seropositive.

The J gene is TRBJ2-7, the V gene TRBV6-4, with 13 positions matching TRBD2. J lost 2 bases, V lost 0 bases, and 7 bases had no gene match. From germline, CDR1 is MRHNA and CDR2 SNTAGT. The CDR3 consists of 18 residues. CDR3 DNA: TGTGCCAGCAGTGACTCCTTGGGACTAGCGGGATGTCCCTACGAGCAGTACTTC. This translates into CASSDSLGLAGCPYEQYF.

Written as DNA, the CDR3 is TGTGCCAGCAGCTTAAGGACGGGAGGGCGAGAGACCCAGTACTTC. As protein: CASSLRTGGRETQYF. The V call is TRBV7-9, the J call TRBJ2-5; 8 bases line up with TRBD2. The germline V gene encodes CDR1 SEHNR and CDR2 FQNEAQ (reference sequence). The ends lost 2 bases at V and 4 bases at J; junction bases unmatched: 6. The CDR3 length is 15 residues.

This chain joins TRBV4-1 and TRBJ1-5; D possibly corresponds to TRBD1 (5 bases). Trimming took off 1 base at V and 9 bases at J, with 22 bases between the two ends. Germline values: CDR1 MGHRA, CDR2 YSYEKL. This CDR3 region has 17 residues. The CDR3 loop reads CASSQVAGDSWGWPQHF. CDR3 DNA sequence: TGCGCCAGCAGCCAAGTAGCCGGGGACTCTTGGGGGTGGCCCCAGCATTTT.

The J gene is TRBJ2-5, the V gene TRBV7-9; 10 nucleotides line up with TRBD2. The CDR3 totals 16 residues. Germline trimming cut 0 bases from V and 4 bases from J; bases unmatched to any gene: 5. Germline assignment: CDR1 SEHNR and CDR2 FQNEAQ (reference sequence). CDR3 in DNA: TGTGCCAGCAGCTTAGCGCTTTCTAGCGGGGGAGAGACCCAGTACTTC. It is translated as CASSLALSSGGETQYF. The full variable domain, rest sourced from reference TRBV7-9 and TRBJ2-5, is DTGVSQNPRHKITKRGQNVTFRCDPISEHNRLYWYRQTLGQGPEFLTYFQNEAQLEKSRLLSDRFSAERPKGSFSTLEIQRTEQGDSAMYLCASSLALSSGGETQYFGPGTRLLVL.

The chain combines TRBV7-2 with TRBJ2-5, with 7 bases lining up with TRBD2. Germline CDR1 SGHTA, CDR2 FQGNSA. The CDR3 runs to 15 residues. The V and J ends lost 2 bases and 2 bases, in that order; junction bases with no gene match: 5. The CDR3 loop is CASSLMAGEQETQYF. The CDR3 DNA reads TGTGCCAGCAGCTTAATGGCGGGGGAACAAGAGACCCAGTACTTC. Full variable domain (outside the CDR3, taken from reference TRBV7-2 and TRBJ2-5): GAGVSQSPSNKVTEKGKDVELRCDPISGHTALYWYRQSLGQGLEFLIYFQGNSAPDKSGLPSDRFSAERTGGSVSTLTIQRTQQEDSAVYLCASSLMAGEQETQYFGPGTRLLVL.

V and J are TRBV25-1 and TRBJ2-7; 7 bases fit TRBD2. This CDR3 spans 15 amino acids. J lost 3 bases, V lost 5 bases, and 10 bases had no gene match. Germline V CDR1 and CDR2: MGHDK, SYGVNS. The CDR3 nucleotides are TGTGCCAGCAGTTCCGGGGGGAAGAGTCGCTACGAGCAGTACTTC. Amino acids: CASSSGGKSRYEQYF.

The chain uses TRBV11-2 and TRBJ2-1; perhaps TRBD2 as D (5 bases). Looked up from germline, CDR1 is SGHAT and CDR2 is FQNNGV. This CDR3 contains 14 residues. V lost 5 bases, J lost 6 bases, and 14 bases lay in between. CDR3 sequence reads: CASSPGISGNEQFF. CDR3 bases: TGTGCCAGCAGCCCCGGGATCTCTGGCAATGAGCAGTTCTTC.

A remark on this clone: Distinct nucleotide sequences in the sample also encode this CDR3. The genes are TRBV7-9 and TRBJ2-1, with D maybe TRBD2 (6 bases). CDR1 SEHNR and CDR2 FQNEAQ come from the germline V gene (reference sequence). The CDR3 is 16 residues long. Trimming shortened V by 0 bases and J by 0 bases, and 9 bases separated the two germline ends. In nucleotides, the CDR3 is TGTGCCAGCAGCTTAGCTGGGACTCTCTCCTACAATGAGCAGTTCTTC. Its protein product is CASSLAGTLSYNEQFF.

V and J are TRBV10-3 and TRBJ2-3; 9 positions match TRBD2. The CDR3 sequence is 19 residues long. V was clipped by 0 bases and J by 1 base; unmatched bases: 11. Germline V CDR1 and CDR2: ENHRY, SYGVKD. The CDR3 DNA reads TGTGCCATCAGTGAGTCGCCTAGCGGGGACCCTATCGGCACAGATACGCAGTATTTT. As protein: CAISESPSGDPIGTDTQYF.

The chain employs TRBV30 and TRBJ1-4; TRBD1 matches at 9 bases. Germline CDR1 GTSNPN, CDR2 SVGIG (reference sequence). The V segment lost 5 bases and the J segment 1 base; nucleotides outside the gene matches: 8. This CDR3 region has 16 residues. The CDR3 sequence is CAWGGRGQGTNEKLFF. In DNA, the CDR3 is TGTGCCTGGGGGGGTCGGGGACAGGGAACTAATGAAAAACTGTTTTTT.

The genes are TRBV5-1 and TRBJ1-3; 8 positions match TRBD1. V trimming: 4 bases; J trimming: 4 bases; junction bases outside the gene matches: 13. The germline V gene encodes CDR1 SGHRS and CDR2 YFSETQ. The CDR3 sequence is 17 residues long. The chain's CDR3 is CASSPGTGGFSGNTIYF. CDR3 DNA: TGCGCCAGCAGCCCGGGGACAGGAGGGTTCTCCGGAAACACCATATATTTT.

The chain combines TRBV19 with TRBJ2-2, with a weak D call TRBD2 (6 bases). Trimming left V 4 bases short and J 4 bases short, with 16 bases between. Per germline, CDR1 LNHDA and CDR2 SQIVND (reference sequence). CDR3 length equals 16 residues. This CDR3 is CASSSEGFGGTGELFF. The CDR3 region has the DNA TGTGCCAGTAGTAGTGAGGGTTTCGGGGGCACCGGGGAGCTGTTTTTT.

This chain uses TRBV13 with TRBJ1-2; D perhaps matches TRBD1 (5 bases). This CDR3 has 16 amino acids. V lost 4 bases to trimming and J lost 5 bases, with 20 bases between them. CDR1 is PRHDT, CDR2 FYEKMQ, per germline (reference sequence). CDR3 sequence (DNA): TGTGCCAGCAGCTCATCCGGGGGAGGTCGAACATATGGCTACACCTTC. Encoded protein: CASSSSGGGRTYGYTF.